This TCR beta chain comes out of a study of OX40 agonist ivuxolimab in advanced cancers. The study, taken as a whole, reports: Blood T cells, both CD4+ and CD8+, expanded clonally by week 6 at 0.1 to 3.0 mg/kg.

Germline CDR1 and CDR2: SGHRS and YFSETQ. With 1 base clipped from V and 1 base from J, the junction kept 4 bases outside the gene matches. The CDR3 runs to 16 residues. On this clone itself: Its antigen is as yet unknown.

Here immunoSEQ multiplex PCR was the method, and the copy in TCRdb shows in-frame clones only, minus some. The sample gives tens of thousands of clones, roughly 80% of which show up once; around 13% is in the top ten. The clonotype was recovered from an adult with an advanced solid tumor such as melanoma, head and neck, liver or kidney cancer. The chain has TRBV5-1 and TRBJ2-7; 11 nucleotides align to TRBD1. This sample comprised CD4+ or CD8+ T cells sorted from blood, obtained in a trial of the OX40 agonist ivuxolimab. The CDR3 spells CASSLIGQGASYEQYF. The CDR3 DNA sequence: TGCGCCAGCAGCTTGATAGGACAGGGGGCTTCCTACGAGCAGTACTTC.